This T cell receptor (beta chain) derives from a study of cytomegalovirus exposure and HLA in healthy donors. Details on this clone: The antigen is not known.

Both 60 Vbeta primers and 13 Jbeta primers went into the PCR. In the source study's methods: Later analysis identified 80 million to 90 million unique TCR beta chains, 8.5 million to 13 million shared. The protocol was immunoSEQ multiplex PCR, while the TCRdb copy is restricted to in-frame clones and leaves out a portion. The V and J calls and clone size were taken over from that table, and D and trimming were inferred from the DNA. Its table records 87,000 or so clones. From germline, CDR1 is LNHDA and CDR2 SQIVND (reference sequence). There are 14 residues in the CDR3. V gave up 4 bases and J gave up 3 bases; unmatched junction bases: 4. Study findings and constraints: A previous analysis found most TCR beta V segments productive roughly 87% or roughly 30% of the time. There were a few CMV-associated chains whose specificity for CMV antigens was confirmed in vitro.

The source is a man in his fifties or sixties in good health and CMV-seropositive. The rearrangement links TRBV19 to TRBJ1-1; TRBD1 matches at 8 bases. Sequenced input: PBMCs. CDR3 sequence reads: CASSTGGFYTEAFF. CDR3 DNA sequence: TGTGCCAGTAGTACAGGGGGCTTTTACACTGAAGCTTTCTTT. Looking up the rest from reference TRBV19 and TRBJ1-1 gives the full variable domain: DGGITQSPKYLFRKEGQNVTLSCEQNLNHDAMYWYRQDPGQGLRLIYYSQIVNDFQKGDIAEGYSVSREKKESFPLTVTSAQKNPTAFYLCASSTGGFYTEAFFGQGTRLTVV.